The present T cell receptor beta chain was sequenced within a study of cytomegalovirus exposure and HLA in healthy donors. As for the study in general: A preliminary data release comprised roughly 80 million unique TCRs obtained from HLA-typed donors. Clustering assigned 70% to 85% of the approximately 430 genotyped donors to the Caucasian-associated ancestry cluster.

Vbeta (60) and Jbeta (13) primers were used in the PCR. The protocol was immunoSEQ multiplex PCR, while the TCRdb copy is restricted to in-frame clones and leaves out a portion. Here the sample spans some 170,000 clones, approximately 80% being singletons. V shed 2 bases and J shed 4 bases, with 8 bases lying between them. In germline, CDR1 is MNHEY, CDR2 SVGAGI. The CDR3 is made up of 13 amino acids. The source is a man aged 25 to 40 in good health and CMV-seronegative. The chain carries TRBV6-5 and TRBJ2-5; D gene uncertain. Source material: PBMCs. CDR3 loop: CASSYPGLETQYF. In DNA, the CDR3 is TGTGCCAGCAGTTACCCCGGTCTAGAGACCCAGTACTTC.